Listed below are T cell receptor beta chains from one sample, sequenced in a study of cytomegalovirus exposure and HLA in healthy donors. The assay was immunoSEQ multiplex PCR, and TCRdb's table has in-frame clones only and misses some. The data show over 65,000 clones, approximately 94% seen once. What was sequenced was PBMCs. All receptors derive from a woman under 30 in good health and CMV-seropositive. CDR3s leave out the opening cysteine and the closing phenylalanine or tryptophan.

J gene: TRBJ1-2; V gene: TRBV6-5; CDR3 protein: ASSPAGGNYGYT
J gene: TRBJ2-3; V gene: TRBV11-3; CDR3 protein: ASSLALAGGDSDTQY
J gene: TRBJ2-1; V gene: TRBV10-2; CDR3 protein: ASRDLGTGVYNEQF
J gene: TRBJ2-1; V gene: TRBV29-1; CDR3 protein: TARTSAYNEQF
J gene: TRBJ1-1; V gene: TRBV6-1; CDR3 protein: ASSEARAPAPAF
J gene: TRBJ1-1; V gene: TRBV2; CDR3 protein: ASRADRDNTEAF
J gene: TRBJ2-2; V gene: TRBV6-5; CDR3 protein: ASKVDRANTGELF
J gene: TRBJ2-6; V gene: TRBV5-6; CDR3 protein: ASSSDMANVLT
J gene: TRBJ2-3; V gene: TRBV7-2; CDR3 protein: ASSSTTSGDPRWSQY
J gene: TRBJ2-7; V gene: TRBV11-3; CDR3 protein: ASSPGTGISYEQY
J gene: TRBJ1-1; V gene: TRBV19; CDR3 protein: ASSLTPSTEAF
J gene: TRBJ2-3; V gene: TRBV7-9; CDR3 protein: ASSLEPVGTSDTQY
J gene: TRBJ2-2; V gene: TRBV7-2; CDR3 protein: ASSLQGFAGELF
J gene: TRBJ2-6; V gene: TRBV11-3; CDR3 protein: ASSFGWMGISEVLT
J gene: TRBJ1-1; V gene: TRBV4-1; CDR3 protein: ASSQEQGAYTEAF
J gene: TRBJ2-3; V gene: TRBV19; CDR3 protein: ASSPLRAERTDTQY
J gene: TRBJ1-1; V gene: TRBV10-3; CDR3 protein: AISTPPGSKNTEAF
J gene: TRBJ1-1; V gene: TRBV6-6; CDR3 protein: ASSYYTGADTEAF
J gene: TRBJ1-5; V gene: TRBV2; CDR3 protein: ASSPGTGVSQPQH
J gene: TRBJ2-7; V gene: TRBV27; CDR3 protein: ASSLVTGSYEQY
J gene: TRBJ2-7; V gene: TRBV19; CDR3 protein: ASGTAGLYEQY
J gene: TRBJ1-2; V gene: TRBV9; CDR3 protein: ASSDPGTSYGYT
J gene: TRBJ1-3; V gene: TRBV30; CDR3 protein: AWSVVEAIVGNTIY
J gene: TRBJ1-3; V gene: TRBV9; CDR3 protein: ASSVEGGGGNTIY
J gene: TRBJ2-3; V gene: TRBV30; CDR3 protein: ASDRDYTDTQY
J gene: TRBJ2-5; V gene: TRBV5-1; CDR3 protein: ASSLGQGAIQETQY
J gene: TRBJ1-2; V gene: TRBV5-6; CDR3 protein: ASSLVGTDLNYGYT
J gene: TRBJ1-2; V gene: TRBV5-6; CDR3 protein: ASSIGGLANYGYT
J gene: TRBJ2-3; V gene: TRBV4-1; CDR3 protein: ASSPWTGDSVADTQY
J gene: TRBJ1-3; V gene: TRBV14; CDR3 protein: ASSQAPGYSGNTIY
J gene: TRBJ2-7; V gene: TRBV9; CDR3 protein: ASSGGGTLADEQY
J gene: TRBJ1-4; V gene: TRBV9; CDR3 protein: ASSARGSNEKLF
J gene: TRBJ2-1; V gene: TRBV6-6; CDR3 protein: ASSYRSGGTNNEQF
J gene: TRBJ2-1; V gene: TRBV4-1; CDR3 protein: ASSRLLAGTYNEQF
J gene: TRBJ1-2; V gene: TRBV7-2; CDR3 protein: ASSLGRFNYGYT
J gene: TRBJ1-3; V gene: TRBV7-2; CDR3 protein: ASSLNGGQSGNTIY
J gene: TRBJ2-7; V gene: TRBV5-5; CDR3 protein: ASSLHRDLGYEQY
J gene: TRBJ2-7; V gene: TRBV6-5; CDR3 protein: ASSVGTERNEQY
J gene: TRBJ2-5; V gene: TRBV19; CDR3 protein: ASSTSPHSQETQY
J gene: TRBJ1-2; V gene: TRBV25-1; CDR3 protein: ASSVGQVYGYT
J gene: TRBJ2-1; V gene: TRBV5-1; CDR3 protein: ASSPGTSGVYNEQF
J gene: TRBJ1-1; V gene: TRBV10-1; CDR3 protein: ASSGARNTEAF
J gene: TRBJ1-1; V gene: TRBV30; CDR3 protein: AWRRKGQGSTEAF
J gene: TRBJ2-7; V gene: TRBV7-2; CDR3 protein: ASSLDTGSSYEQY
J gene: TRBJ1-6; V gene: TRBV27; CDR3 protein: ASRSRDREKSSPLH
J gene: TRBJ2-7; V gene: TRBV18; CDR3 protein: ASSAGTGIDEQY
J gene: TRBJ2-5; V gene: TRBV19; CDR3 protein: ASSIGDRGETQY
J gene: TRBJ2-1; V gene: TRBV7-2; CDR3 protein: ASSLDTVVQF
J gene: TRBJ2-2; V gene: TRBV4-1; CDR3 protein: ASSQDPHSGELF
J gene: TRBJ2-7; V gene: TRBV11-3; CDR3 protein: ASSLIASDEQY
J gene: TRBJ2-7; V gene: TRBV4-2; CDR3 protein: ASSQERSSGRFAGRFNEQY
J gene: TRBJ2-5; V gene: TRBV5-4; CDR3 protein: ASSGGGGFQETQY
J gene: TRBJ1-5; V gene: TRBV6-1; CDR3 protein: ASSKGQVNQPQH
J gene: TRBJ2-3; V gene: TRBV11-3; CDR3 protein: ASSLGTGQADTQY
J gene: TRBJ2-3; V gene: TRBV6-4; CDR3 protein: ASSESSGGTDTQY
J gene: TRBJ2-5; V gene: TRBV6-1; CDR3 protein: ASSLYRTETQY